The T cell receptor (beta chain) described here comes from a study of graft-versus-host responses after intestinal transplantation. Study summary: Every transplant recipient was induced with anti-thymocyte globulin, then maintained on tacrolimus and steroids for about 3 years.

Germline values: CDR1 SGHDT, CDR2 YYEEEE. The length of the CDR3 is 13 residues. Trimming left V 5 bases short and J 1 base short, with 6 bases between. Assay used: immunoSEQ multiplex PCR; TCRdb lists only in-frame clones, some missing. The table shows 90,000 to 150,000 clones, with about 95% occurring only once. To note about this clone: The antigen is undetermined.

The source is a human donor who received an intestinal transplant. Here the sequenced sample was unstimulated CD8+ T cells sorted from spleen or lymph node cells, taken before intestinal transplant. The chain combines TRBV5-6 with TRBJ2-2; D gene ambiguous. CDR3 amino acids: CASSPGNTGELFF. The CDR3 coding sequence is TGTGCCAGCAGTCCCGGGAACACCGGGGAGCTGTTTTTT.